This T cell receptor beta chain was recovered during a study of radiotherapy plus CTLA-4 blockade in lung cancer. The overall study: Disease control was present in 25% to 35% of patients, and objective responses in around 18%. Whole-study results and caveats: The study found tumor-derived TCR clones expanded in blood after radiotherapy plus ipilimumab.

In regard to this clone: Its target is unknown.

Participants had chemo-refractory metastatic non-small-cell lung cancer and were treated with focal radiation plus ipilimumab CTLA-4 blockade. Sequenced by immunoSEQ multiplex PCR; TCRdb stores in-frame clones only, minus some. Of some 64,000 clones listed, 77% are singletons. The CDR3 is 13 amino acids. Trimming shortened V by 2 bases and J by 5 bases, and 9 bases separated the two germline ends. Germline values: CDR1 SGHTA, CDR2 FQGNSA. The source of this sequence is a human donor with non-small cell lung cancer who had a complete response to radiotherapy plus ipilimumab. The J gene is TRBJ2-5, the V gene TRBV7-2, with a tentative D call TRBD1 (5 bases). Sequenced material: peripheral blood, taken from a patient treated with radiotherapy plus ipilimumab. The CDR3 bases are TGTGCCAGCAGCTTACAGGGTTGGGAGACCCAGTACTTC. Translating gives CASSLQGWETQYF.